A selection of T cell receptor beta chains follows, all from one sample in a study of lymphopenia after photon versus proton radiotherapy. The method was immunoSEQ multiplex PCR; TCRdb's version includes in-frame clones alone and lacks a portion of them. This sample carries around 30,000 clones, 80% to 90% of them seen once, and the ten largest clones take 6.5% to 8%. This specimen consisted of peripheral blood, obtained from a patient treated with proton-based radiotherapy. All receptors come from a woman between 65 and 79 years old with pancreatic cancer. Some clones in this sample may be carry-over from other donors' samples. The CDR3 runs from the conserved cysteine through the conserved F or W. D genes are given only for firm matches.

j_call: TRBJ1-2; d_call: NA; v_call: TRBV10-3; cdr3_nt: TGTGCCATCAGTGAGTCGAAGGGAATGGATGGCTACACCTTC; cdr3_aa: CAISESKGMDGYTF
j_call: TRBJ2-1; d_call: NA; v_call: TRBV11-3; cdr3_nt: TGTGCCAGCAGCTTACGTGACAACCTGGATGAGCAGTTCTTC; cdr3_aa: CASSLRDNLDEQFF
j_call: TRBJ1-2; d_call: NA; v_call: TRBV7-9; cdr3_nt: TGTGCCAGCAGCTTAAGACGGGAGGCTAACTATGGCTACACCTTC; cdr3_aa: CASSLRREANYGYTF
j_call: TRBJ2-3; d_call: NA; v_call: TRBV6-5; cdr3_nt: TGTGCCAGCAGTTACGGGACCAACCAACAGTATTTT; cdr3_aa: CASSYGTNQQYF
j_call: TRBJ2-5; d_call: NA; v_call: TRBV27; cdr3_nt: TGTGCCAGCAGTAAGAGGGTGGGGGAGACCCAGTACTTC; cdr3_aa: CASSKRVGETQYF
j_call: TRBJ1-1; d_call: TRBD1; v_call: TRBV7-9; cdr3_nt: TGTGCCAGCAGCTTAGGCGGGACAGGGGGTGGCACTGAAGCTTTCTTT; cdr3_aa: CASSLGGTGGGTEAFF
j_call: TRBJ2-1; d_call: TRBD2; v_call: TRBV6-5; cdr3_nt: TGTGCCAGCAGTTACTCTTCGCTAGCGGGTTACAATGAGCAGTTCTTC; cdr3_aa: CASSYSSLAGYNEQFF
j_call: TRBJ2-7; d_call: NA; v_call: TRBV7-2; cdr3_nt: TGTGCCAGCAGCTTAGAACCCCTGGGCCAGTACTTC; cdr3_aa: CASSLEPLGQYF
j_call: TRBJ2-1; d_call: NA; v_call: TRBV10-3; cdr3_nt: TGTGCCATCAGGGGTCCCGTGGACAATGAGCAGTTCTTC; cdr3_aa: CAIRGPVDNEQFF
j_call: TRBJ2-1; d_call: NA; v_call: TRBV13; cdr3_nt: TGTGCCAGCAGCTCGAGGAATTACAATGAGCAGTTCTTC; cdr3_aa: CASSSRNYNEQFF
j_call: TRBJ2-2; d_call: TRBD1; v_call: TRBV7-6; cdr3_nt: TGTGCCAGCAGCTCCCCGACAGGGGCGGGCGGGGAGCTGTTTTTT; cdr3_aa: CASSSPTGAGGELFF
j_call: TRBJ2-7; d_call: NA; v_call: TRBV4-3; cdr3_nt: TGCGCCAGCAGCCAAGACGCCGTCTCCTACGAGCAGTACTTC; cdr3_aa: CASSQDAVSYEQYF
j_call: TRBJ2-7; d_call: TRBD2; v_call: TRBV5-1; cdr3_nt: TGCGCCAGCGGGCCGGCGGGAGCGGAGTTTGACGAGCAGTACTTC; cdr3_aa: CASGPAGAEFDEQYF
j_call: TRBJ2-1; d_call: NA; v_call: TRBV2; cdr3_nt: TGTGCCAGCAGTGCACCCTTTCTGCATGAGCAGTTCTTC; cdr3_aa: CASSAPFLHEQFF